Below, 8 T cell receptor beta chains from the same sample are listed, as sequenced in a study of CD8 T cells in Susac syndrome. An amount of RNA that ranged from 0.5 to 1 ug was reverse transcribed with random hexamers. A single record per CDR3 protein comes from TCRdb applying MiXCR to the immunoSEQ multiplex PCR reads. Among fewer than 250,000 distinct CDR3 sequences listed, approximately 90% were seen once. The sequencing input was CD8+ T cells from PBMCs. These receptors originate from a human donor with multiple sclerosis.

J is TRBJ2-2 and V is TRBV19; 10 bases are shared with TRBD2. This CDR3 is built from 15 residues. Germline CDR1 LNHDA, CDR2 SQIVND (reference sequence). The V segment lost 3 bases and the J segment 6 bases; nucleotides outside the gene matches: 4. In nucleotides, the CDR3 is TGTGCCAGTAGTATGGCACTAGCGGGACCCGGGGAGCTGTTTTTT. This codes for CASSMALAGPGELFF.

This chain connects TRBV4-1 to TRBJ2-5; D possibly uses TRBD1 or TRBD2 (5 bases each). The CDR3 sequence is 15 residues long. Germline V gives CDR1 MGHRA, CDR2 YSYEKL. V was cut by 3 bases and J by 4 bases, with 15 bases left in between. DNA for the CDR3: TGCGCCAGCAGCCAGTCGGTTGGGGGTGGAGAGACCCAGTACTTC. It specifies CASSQSVGGGETQYF.

The genes are TRBV29-1 and TRBJ1-2; D may be TRBD1 (5 bases). The CDR3 covers 11 residues. V lost 8 bases, J lost 3 bases, and 10 bases lay in between. Germline values: CDR1 SQVTM, CDR2 ANQGSEA. The CDR3: CSTGGDYGYTF. CDR3 in DNA: TGCAGCACGGGGGGAGACTATGGCTACACCTTC. Using reference TRBV29-1 and TRBJ1-2 for the parts outside the CDR3, the full variable domain is SAVISQKPSRDICQRGTSLTIQCQVDSQVTMMFWYRQQPGQSLTLIATANQGSEATYESGFVIDKFPISRPNLTFSTLTVSNMSPEDSSIYLCSTGGDYGYTFGSGTRLTVV.

The rearrangement joins TRBV11-2 to TRBJ1-1, with 7 bases matching TRBD1. V lost 5 bases, J lost 4 bases, and 7 bases stayed unmatched. Germline V lookup: CDR1 SGHAT, CDR2 FQNNGV. This CDR3 has 14 amino acids. The CDR3 region has the DNA TGTGCCAGCAGCCGATACAGGGGAGTCACTGAAGCTTTCTTT. Residues: CASSRYRGVTEAFF.

This rearrangement joins TRBV19 to TRBJ1-5, with 7 bases aligning to TRBD1. The CDR3 loop spans 12 amino acids. The ends lost 8 bases at V and 5 bases at J; junction bases unmatched: 3. Germline V gene data show CDR1 as LNHDA and CDR2 as SQIVND (reference sequence). CDR3 protein: CASRQGYQPQHF. The DNA of the CDR3 is TGTGCCAGTCGACAGGGATATCAGCCCCAGCATTTT.

DNA for the CDR3: TGTGCCAGCAGCCAAGATGTCGGAGATACCTATGGCTACACCTTC. Translated, it gives CASSQDVGDTYGYTF. V usage is TRBV14 and J usage is TRBJ1-2; D remains ambiguous. Trimming pared 0 bases from V and 4 bases from J, leaving 12 bases between. The germline CDR1 and CDR2 sequences are SGHDN and FVKESK. The CDR3 loop spans 15 amino acids.

V usage is TRBV19 and J usage is TRBJ2-7, with 10 bases fitting TRBD1. The CDR3 runs 16 residues. The trim removed 1 base at V and 3 bases at J, leaving 6 bases unmatched. The V gene's germline CDR1 is LNHDA and CDR2 SQIVND (reference sequence). The CDR3 DNA reads as TGTGCCAGTAGTATAGTGGGGACAGGGGCGTTCTACGAGCAGTACTTC. Its translation is CASSIVGTGAFYEQYF.

This chain links TRBV20-1 with TRBJ2-3, with 7 positions matching TRBD2. This CDR3 region has 15 residues. The V segment lost 5 bases and the J segment 3 bases; nucleotides outside the gene matches: 11. Germline lookup yields CDR1 DFQATT and CDR2 SNEGSKA (reference sequence). The CDR3 sequence: CSAQAATSRTDTQYF. CDR3 bases: TGCAGTGCTCAGGCGGCGACTAGCAGGACAGATACGCAGTATTTT.